This TCR beta chain was captured in a study of blood T cell repertoires in COVID-19. Profiling relied on immunoSEQ multiplex PCR, and the TCRdb table lists in-frame clones only, not all of them. The data hold 200,000 to 250,000 clones, with roughly 79% observed a single time. The germline V gene has CDR1 MNHNY and CDR2 SVGAGI (reference sequence). CDR3 size: 16 residues. The V segment lost 6 bases and the J segment 6 bases; nucleotides outside the gene matches: 16. The V and J genes are TRBV6-6 and TRBJ1-1; 7 bases are shared with TRBD1. Specimen: peripheral blood. This sequence was found in a woman aged 80 or older with COVID-19, enrolled during active disease. The CDR3: CASRKDRPSPSPEAFF. The CDR3 DNA sequence: TGTGCCAGCAGGAAGGACAGGCCCTCACCCTCCCCTGAAGCTTTCTTT.